One and the same sample provided the 5 T cell receptor beta chains below, sequenced in a study of OX40 agonist ivuxolimab in advanced cancers. The data were produced by immunoSEQ multiplex PCR, yet TCRdb's version contains in-frame clones alone and is incomplete. The data contain about 81,000 clones, roughly 91% of them singletons. The sequences come from CD4+ or CD8+ T cells sorted from blood, collected in a trial of the OX40 agonist ivuxolimab. Receptors were obtained from an adult with an advanced solid tumor such as melanoma, head and neck, liver or kidney cancer.

This clone was detected once. The J gene is TRBJ2-2, the V gene TRBV18; D possibly corresponds to TRBD1 (6 bases). Trimming cost V 6 bases and J 0 bases, with 11 bases left between them. CDR1 and CDR2 (germline): KGHSH, LQKENI. The CDR3 extends over 15 amino acids. The chain's CDR3 is CASSQGTSNTGELFF. DNA for the CDR3: TGTGCCAGCTCCCAAGGGACATCGAACACCGGGGAGCTGTTTTTT.

The J gene is TRBJ2-1, the V gene TRBV11-3; D gene ambiguous. This CDR3 comprises 15 residues. Germline values: CDR1 SGHNT, CDR2 YENEEA. V gave up 5 bases and J gave up 3 bases, with 14 bases separating them. The CDR3 spells CASSPHEAGYNEQFF. Here the CDR3 DNA reads TGTGCCAGCAGCCCCCACGAAGCCGGCTACAATGAGCAGTTCTTC.

The chain employs TRBV6-1 and TRBJ2-1; D is possibly TRBD1 (6 bases). This CDR3 has 12 amino acids. Trimming cost V 6 bases and J 13 bases, with 16 bases left between them. Germline values: CDR1 MNHNS, CDR2 SASEGT. In DNA form, the CDR3 reads TGTGCCAGCAGCCCACGGGGACAATCACAGTTCTTC. Its protein is CASSPRGQSQFF.

The chain recombines TRBV6-1 with TRBJ2-7, with D unclear. Trimming pared 9 bases from V and 3 bases from J, leaving 21 bases between. The CDR3 length is 15 residues. The V gene's germline CDR1 is MNHNS and CDR2 SASEGT. The CDR3 protein is CASSLLSGFGYEQYF. In DNA form, the CDR3 reads TGTGCCAGTTCCCTCCTATCCGGTTTTGGCTACGAGCAGTACTTC.

This clone was recorded once. This chain's CDR3 is CAIVGGQFSYEQYF. The CDR3 DNA follows: TGCGCCATTGTGGGGGGCCAATTCTCCTACGAGCAGTACTTC. The gene calls are TRBV10-1 and TRBJ2-7; either TRBD1 or TRBD2 may fit D (6 bases each). The CDR3 covers 14 residues. Germline CDR1 and CDR2: WNHNN and SYGVQD (reference sequence). Trimming cost V 10 bases and J 0 bases, with 16 bases left between them.